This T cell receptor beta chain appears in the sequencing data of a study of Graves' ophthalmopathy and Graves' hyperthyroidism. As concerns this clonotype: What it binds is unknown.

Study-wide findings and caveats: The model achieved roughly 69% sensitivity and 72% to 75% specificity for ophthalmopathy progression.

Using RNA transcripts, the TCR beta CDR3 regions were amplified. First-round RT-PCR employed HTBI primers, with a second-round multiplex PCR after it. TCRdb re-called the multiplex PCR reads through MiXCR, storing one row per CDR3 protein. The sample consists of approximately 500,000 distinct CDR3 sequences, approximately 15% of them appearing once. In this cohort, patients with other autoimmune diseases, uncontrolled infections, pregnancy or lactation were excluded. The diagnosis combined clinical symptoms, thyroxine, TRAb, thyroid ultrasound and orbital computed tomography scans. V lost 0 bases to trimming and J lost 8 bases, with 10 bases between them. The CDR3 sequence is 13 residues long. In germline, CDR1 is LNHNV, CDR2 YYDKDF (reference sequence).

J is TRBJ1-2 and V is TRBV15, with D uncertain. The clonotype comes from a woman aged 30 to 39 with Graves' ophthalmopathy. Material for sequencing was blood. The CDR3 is CATSRDFGGGYTF. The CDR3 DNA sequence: TGTGCCACCAGCAGAGATTTTGGCGGAGGCTACACCTTC.